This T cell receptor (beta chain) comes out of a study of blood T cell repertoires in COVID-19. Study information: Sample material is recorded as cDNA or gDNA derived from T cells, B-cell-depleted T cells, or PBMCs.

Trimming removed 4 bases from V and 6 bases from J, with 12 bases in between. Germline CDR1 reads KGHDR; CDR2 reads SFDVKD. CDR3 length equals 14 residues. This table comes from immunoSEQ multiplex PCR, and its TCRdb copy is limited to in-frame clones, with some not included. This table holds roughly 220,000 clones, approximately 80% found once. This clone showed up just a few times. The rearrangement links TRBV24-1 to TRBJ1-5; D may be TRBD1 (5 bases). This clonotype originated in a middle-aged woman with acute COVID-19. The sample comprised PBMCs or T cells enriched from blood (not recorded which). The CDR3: CATSDAGYSQPQHF. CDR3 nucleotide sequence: TGTGCCACCAGTGACGCAGGGTATTCTCAGCCCCAGCATTTT.